This T cell receptor (beta chain) was sequenced during a study of cytotoxic CD8 clonotypes in ibrutinib-treated CLL. Points from the study as a whole: Clonality went higher at ibrutinib response and then dropped back toward baseline at progression. Under therapy, public clonotypes either contracted or stayed stable, and they were uncommon.

Assay: immunoSEQ multiplex PCR; the TCRdb copy retains only in-frame clones and omits some. The data show approximately 74,000 clones, around 82% seen once. About this clone itself: Its antigen is as yet unknown.

The V segment lost 5 bases and the J segment 1 base; nucleotides outside the gene matches: 8. CDR3 length: 15 amino acids. The V gene's germline CDR1 is MNHEY and CDR2 SMNVEV (reference sequence). This rearrangement joins TRBV27 to TRBJ2-7, with 7 bases aligning to TRBD1. This receptor was identified in a human donor with chronic lymphocytic leukemia. The material was PBMCs, obtained at disease progression, from a patient treated with ibrutinib. The DNA of the CDR3 is TGTGCCAGCAGTCCGAGGACAGGATCGTCCTACGAGCAGTACTTC. This gives the protein CASSPRTGSSYEQYF.